The 17 T cell receptor beta chains below come from one sample, sequenced in a study of response to subunit inactivated influenza vaccine. One entry per CDR3 protein, called by TCRdb with MiXCR from the RT-PCR reads. Of 540,000 or so distinct CDR3 sequences listed, 10% to 15% are singletons. The sample was PBMCs from blood, taken around seven weeks after vaccination. All receptors derive from a man in his fifties or sixties who received an inactivated influenza vaccine.

The rearrangement joins TRBV2 to TRBJ1-1; the match to TRBD1 covers 9 bases. CDR1 and CDR2 from the germline V gene are SNHLY and FYNNEI. V was clipped by 8 bases and J by 2 bases; unmatched bases: 9. The length of the CDR3 is 15 residues. The CDR3 is CASWGQGLPNTEAFF. The DNA of the CDR3 is TGTGCCAGCTGGGGACAGGGCCTTCCTAACACTGAAGCTTTCTTT.

The chain is built from TRBV18 and TRBJ2-7; 7 bases fit TRBD1. Germline CDR1 and CDR2: KGHSH and LQKENI. V dropped 3 bases and J dropped 6; count of bases not matched to a gene: 8. The CDR3 is made up of 14 amino acids. The CDR3 region has the DNA TGTGCCAGCTCACCCGACAGGGCGATAAGCGAGCAGTACTTC. The encoded protein is CASSPDRAISEQYF.

The chain couples TRBV20-1 to TRBJ1-1; no reliable D call. This CDR3 is built from 10 residues. Trimming removed 3 bases at V and 6 bases at J, with 5 bases between. Germline-derived CDR1 and CDR2 are DFQATT and SNEGSKA (reference sequence). The CDR3 sequence is CSASRAEAFF. The DNA of the CDR3 is TGCAGTGCTAGTCGTGCTGAAGCTTTCTTT.

The chain uses TRBV7-9 and TRBJ2-3; no reliable D call. Germline lookup yields CDR1 SEHNR and CDR2 FQNEAQ (reference sequence). With 3 bases removed from V and 3 bases from J, the gap between germline ends came to 10 bases. CDR3 size: 14 residues. CDR3 in amino acids: CASSLTVYTDTQYF. DNA of the CDR3: TGTGCCAGCAGCTTGACCGTATATACAGATACGCAGTATTTT.

In this sample, this clonotype turned up many times. The chain recombines TRBV4-3 with TRBJ2-3, with TRBD2 matching 9 bases. V gave up 3 bases and J gave up 5 bases; unmatched junction bases: 3. CDR1 is LGHNA, CDR2 YSLEER, per germline. CDR3 length: 14 residues. The CDR3 DNA follows: TGCGCCAGCAGCCAGGCGGGGGGGAGAGATACGCAGTATTTT. Encoded protein: CASSQAGGRDTQYF.

This clonotype was counted at least ten times. This chain links TRBV5-6 with TRBJ2-1; 8 bases map to TRBD2. V was pared by 2 bases and J by 4 bases, with 11 bases of the junction left unmatched. The CDR3 has 17 residues. CDR1 and CDR2 from the germline V gene are SGHDT and YYEEEE. CDR3 residues: CASSFRSAAGGYNEQFF. In DNA, the CDR3 is TGTGCCAGCAGCTTTCGCTCGGCGGCGGGAGGTTACAATGAGCAGTTCTTC.

CDR3 residues: CASSLRGPIDFYGYTF. Written as DNA, the CDR3 is TGTGCCAGCAGTTTAAGAGGCCCGATCGATTTTTATGGCTACACCTTC. The rearrangement links TRBV12-3 or TRBV12-4 to TRBJ1-2; D gene ambiguous. This CDR3 region has 16 residues. V dropped 2 bases and J dropped 5 bases, with 18 bases sitting between them.

This clonotype has just a few counts. V and J are TRBV20-1 and TRBJ1-5; D unclear. The germline V and J ends were trimmed by 3 bases and 2 bases, with 17 bases remaining between them. The CDR3 loop spans 16 amino acids. Germline V gene lookup returns CDR1 DFQATT and CDR2 SNEGSKA (reference sequence). DNA of the CDR3: TGCAGTGCTAGGGTGCGGGCTGGCTGGGGCAATCAGCCCCAGCATTTT. Its protein is CSARVRAGWGNQPQHF.

This clonotype was counted between two and nine times. The gene calls are TRBV20-1 and TRBJ2-5; no clear D gene. The CDR3 runs 12 residues. Trimming shortened V by 4 bases and J by 3 bases, and 9 bases separated the two germline ends. Germline V gene data show CDR1 as DFQATT and CDR2 as SNEGSKA (reference sequence). CDR3 amino acids: CSATRTKETQYF. The DNA for the CDR3 is TGCAGTGCTACCCGGACGAAAGAGACCCAGTACTTC.

This clonotype came up many times. The V and J genes are TRBV6-5 and TRBJ2-1, with 10 bases fitting TRBD2. The CDR3 extends over 16 amino acids. The V gene end was trimmed by 2 bases and the J gene end by 4 bases; junction bases not matched to a gene: 5. The germline V gene has CDR1 MNHEY and CDR2 SVGAGI. Written as DNA, the CDR3 is TGTGCCAGCAGTTACGGAGCGGGAGGGGGTTACAATGAGCAGTTCTTC. This codes for CASSYGAGGGYNEQFF.

This clonotype was seen repeatedly, ten times or more. V usage is TRBV6-1 and J usage is TRBJ1-5; TRBD1 aligns across 9 bases. The CDR3 has 15 amino acids. V shed 5 bases, J shed 5 bases, and the junction held 7 bases outside the gene matches. CDR1 and CDR2 (germline): MNHNS, SASEGT. CDR3 loop: CASSPTGGLDQPQHF. CDR3 nucleotides: TGTGCCAGCAGTCCTACAGGGGGCCTGGATCAGCCCCAGCATTTT.

This clonotype was counted between two and nine times. The chain's CDR3 is CTSGSYNEQFF. The CDR3 region has the DNA TGTACTAGCGGGAGCTACAATGAGCAGTTCTTC. The chain combines TRBV12-3 or TRBV12-4 with TRBJ2-1; 11 positions agree with TRBD2. CDR3 length: 11 residues.

J is TRBJ1-1 and V is TRBV27; D not certain. CDR3 length: 13 amino acids. In germline, CDR1 is MNHEY, CDR2 SMNVEV (reference sequence). The V and J ends lost 7 bases and 4 bases respectively, with 13 bases between them. The CDR3 DNA reads TGTGCCAGCACCAAGTTCGGTGGCACTGAAGCTTTCTTT. Translation gives CASTKFGGTEAFF.

This chain joins TRBV29-1 and TRBJ2-7; a possible D gene is TRBD2 (7 bases). Between the trimmed V and J ends, which lost 7 bases and 5 bases, there was a span of 12 bases. CDR3 length: 11 amino acids. Germline lookup yields CDR1 SQVTM and CDR2 ANQGSEA. The CDR3 loop is CSGGGTHEQYF. The CDR3 DNA is TGCAGCGGGGGGGGCACACACGAGCAGTACTTC.

In this sample, this clonotype turned up many times. This chain uses TRBV28 with TRBJ1-2, with TRBD1 matching over 10 bases. V dropped 5 bases and J dropped 4; count of bases not matched to a gene: 7. The CDR3 has 15 residues. Germline V gene lookup returns CDR1 MDHEN and CDR2 SYDVKM. The CDR3 sequence is CASSDDRGPLYGYTF. CDR3 DNA sequence: TGTGCCAGCAGTGACGACAGGGGGCCGCTCTATGGCTACACCTTC.

The chain recombines TRBV4-1 with TRBJ1-3; D may be TRBD1 (6 bases). Germline CDR1 reads MGHRA; CDR2 reads YSYEKL. V was trimmed by 0 bases and J by 0 bases, leaving 15 bases between them. The CDR3 length is 18 residues. The CDR3 DNA reads as TGCGCCAGCAGCCAAGATTGGGGGGCAGCTAGCTCTGGAAACACCATATATTTT. This gives the protein CASSQDWGAASSGNTIYF.

This clonotype was counted between two and nine times. The chain couples TRBV9 to TRBJ2-1; 10 nucleotides match TRBD2. The trim removed 3 bases at V and 7 bases at J, leaving 10 bases unmatched. Germline assignment: CDR1 SGDLS and CDR2 YYNGEE. This CDR3 has 16 residues. CDR3 residues: CASSAPAGGVLNEQFF. The CDR3 region has the DNA TGTGCCAGCAGCGCGCCAGCGGGAGGGGTTTTAAATGAGCAGTTCTTC.